The 21 T cell receptor beta chains listed next were all sequenced from one sample in a study of cytomegalovirus exposure and HLA in healthy donors. Use of 60 Vbeta and 13 Jbeta primers characterized the PCR. Clones were read by immunoSEQ multiplex PCR, and TCRdb kept only the in-frame ones, dropping some. This table has 150,000 to 200,000 clones, about 85% appearing once. The material sequenced was PBMCs. The source is a woman between 50 and 59 years old in good health and CMV-seronegative.

This chain uses TRBV9 with TRBJ2-7; 10 positions match TRBD1. The CDR3 length is 15 residues. The germline CDR1 and CDR2 sequences are SGDLS and YYNGEE. Unmatched junction bases numbered 9, after V lost 4 bases and J lost 5 bases. CDR3 bases: TGTGCCAGCAGCATTGGACAGGGGGTTTCGAACGAGCAGTACTTC. Protein sequence: CASSIGQGVSNEQYF.

The chain's CDR3 is CASTLHAAGTGNGYTF. The DNA of the CDR3 is TGTGCCAGCACCCTACATGCCGCCGGGACAGGGAACGGCTACACCTTC. V and J are TRBV28 and TRBJ1-2, with 9 bases matching TRBD1. V shed 7 bases and J 8 bases; nucleotides not matched to a gene: 17. Germline assignment: CDR1 MDHEN and CDR2 SYDVKM. This CDR3 comprises 16 residues.

The genes are TRBV7-8 and TRBJ2-7, with 9 positions matching TRBD2. The CDR3 is made up of 15 amino acids. After removal of 5 bases from V and 6 bases from J, the junction contained 11 bases not matched to a gene. The germline V gene encodes CDR1 SGHVS and CDR2 FQNEAQ. CDR3 protein: CASSPEAGGRREQYF. Here the CDR3 DNA reads TGTGCCAGCAGCCCCGAAGCGGGAGGAAGACGCGAGCAGTACTTC.

V is TRBV19 and J is TRBJ1-5, with 8 positions matching TRBD1. The V and J ends lost 5 bases and 3 bases, in that order; junction bases with no gene match: 9. Per germline, CDR1 LNHDA and CDR2 SQIVND (reference sequence). The CDR3 has 16 residues. CDR3 in DNA: TGTGCCAGTAGTGTCCCCGGGACAGGCTACAATCAGCCCCAGCATTTT. Its protein product is CASSVPGTGYNQPQHF.

The genes are TRBV7-8 and TRBJ1-3; D call uncertain. In germline, CDR1 is SGHVS, CDR2 FQNEAQ. V lost 5 bases to trimming and J lost 4 bases, with 12 bases between them. The CDR3 runs to 14 residues. The CDR3 sequence is CASSQNAGGNTIYF. DNA for the CDR3: TGTGCCAGCAGCCAGAATGCGGGGGGAAACACCATATATTTT.

With regard to this clone: At the DNA level, this CDR3 is encoded by other sequences in the same sample as well. CDR3 region: CASSPPGGVNTEAFF. The CDR3 nucleotides read TGTGCCAGCAGCCCCCCAGGAGGTGTGAACACTGAAGCTTTCTTT. The rearrangement joins TRBV7-9 to TRBJ1-1; D is undetermined. CDR3 length: 15 residues. From germline, CDR1 is SEHNR and CDR2 FQNEAQ (reference sequence). Trimming cost V 5 bases and J 0 bases, with 13 bases left between them.

This clone occurred a few times. The J gene is TRBJ2-1, the V gene TRBV19; 9 bases match TRBD2. This CDR3 has 15 residues. Per germline, CDR1 LNHDA and CDR2 SQIVND (reference sequence). Trimming cost V 3 bases and J 4 bases; bases outside gene matches: 4. This CDR3 is CASSMGSGGYNEQFF. The CDR3 bases are TGTGCCAGTAGTATGGGCAGCGGGGGGTACAATGAGCAGTTCTTC.

The gene calls are TRBV4-3 and TRBJ2-5; TRBD1 aligns across 9 bases. The J call is doubtful: the DNA matches TRBJ2-7 better. The CDR3 extends over 16 amino acids. Germline values: CDR1 LGHNA, CDR2 YSLEER. Written as DNA, the CDR3 is TGCGCCAGCAGCCAGGCGTTCGGACAGGGGACCTACGAGCAGTACTTC. As protein: CASSQAFGQGTYEQYF.

The chain has TRBV5-1 and TRBJ2-3, with 10 bases identical to TRBD1. The V gene end was trimmed by 5 bases and the J gene end by 5 bases; junction bases not matched to a gene: 11. The CDR3 extends over 16 amino acids. CDR1 is SGHRS and CDR2 is YFSETQ in the germline V gene. CDR3 coding DNA: TGCGCCAGCAGGACCGAGGGACAGGGGTTGGAAGATACGCAGTATTTT. Translation: CASRTEGQGLEDTQYF.

The V gene is TRBV9, the J gene TRBJ1-1; 10 bases line up with TRBD1. The CDR3 has 17 residues. Unmatched junction bases numbered 13, after V lost 4 bases and J lost 4 bases. Germline V gene data show CDR1 as SGDLS and CDR2 as YYNGEE. The CDR3 protein is CASSKPGQGNRGTEAFF. The CDR3 bases are TGTGCCAGCAGCAAGCCGGGACAGGGGAATAGGGGCACTGAAGCTTTCTTT.

The V and J genes are TRBV9 and TRBJ2-2; the match to TRBD2 covers 8 bases. The trim removed 0 bases at V and 6 bases at J, leaving 4 bases unmatched. Germline loops: CDR1 SGDLS, CDR2 YYNGEE. The CDR3 runs 15 residues. This CDR3 reads CASSVVGGAPGELFF. CDR3 coding DNA: TGTGCCAGCAGCGTAGTCGGGGGGGCCCCCGGGGAGCTGTTTTTT.

The chain combines TRBV19 with TRBJ1-5, with D possibly TRBD1 on 6 matching bases. V gave up 7 bases and J gave up 7 bases, with 14 bases separating them. Looked up from germline, CDR1 is LNHDA and CDR2 is SQIVND (reference sequence). CDR3 length: 13 amino acids. In DNA form, the CDR3 reads TGTGCCAGTACCGACCGGGGGGCCCAGCCCCAGCATTTT. This sequence encodes CASTDRGAQPQHF.

The sample holds a few counts of this clone. The genes are TRBV28 and TRBJ2-3; 7 nucleotides agree with TRBD2. There are 12 residues in the CDR3. V lost 6 bases, J lost 8 bases, and 5 bases stayed unmatched. Germline V CDR1 and CDR2: MDHEN, SYDVKM. DNA for the CDR3: TGTGCCAGCAGCATGGCTAGCGGTACGCAGTATTTT. Encoded protein: CASSMASGTQYF.

The rearrangement uses TRBV6-6 and TRBJ2-7, with D possibly TRBD2 on 6 matching bases. The length of the CDR3 is 16 residues. V gave up 6 bases and J gave up 3 bases, with 21 bases separating them. The V gene's germline CDR1 is MNHNY and CDR2 SVGAGI (reference sequence). The CDR3 DNA sequence: TGTGCCAGCAGCCCCGTTAGGGAGGCCGCACACTACGAGCAGTACTTC. Translated: CASSPVREAAHYEQYF.

This chain joins TRBV14 and TRBJ1-4; the D is unclear. Germline V CDR1 and CDR2: SGHDN, FVKESK. This CDR3 comprises 15 residues. Trimming removed 0 bases from V and 8 bases from J, with 13 bases in between. The CDR3 protein is CASSQDAGNGEKLFF. CDR3 in DNA: TGTGCCAGCAGCCAAGATGCGGGGAATGGCGAAAAACTGTTTTTT.

The CDR3 nucleotides are TGTGCCAGCAGCTACCTGACTAGCGGGGGGGCGCCGCAGTACTTC. Translation: CASSYLTSGGAPQYF. The chain uses TRBV5-4 and TRBJ2-7; 14 bases map to TRBD2. CDR3 size: 15 residues. Germline CDR1 and CDR2: SGHNT and YYREEE (reference sequence). V lost 3 bases and J lost 9; bases outside the gene matches: 8.

CDR3 protein: CASSRDRGQPQHF. The CDR3 region has the DNA TGTGCCAGCAGCCGGGACAGGGGCCAGCCCCAGCATTTT. This chain links TRBV6-5 with TRBJ1-5; 10 bases line up with TRBD1. CDR1 and CDR2 from the germline V gene are MNHEY and SVGAGI. This CDR3 is built from 13 residues. V gave up 6 bases and J gave up 7 bases; unmatched junction bases: 3.

This chain uses TRBV28 with TRBJ2-7; possibly TRBD1 for D (6 bases). The CDR3 covers 13 residues. V was cut by 5 bases and J by 3 bases, with 11 bases left in between. Per the germline V gene, CDR1 is MDHEN and CDR2 is SYDVKM. For the CDR3, the DNA is TGTGCCAGCAGTCCTGACAGGTACTACGAGCAGTACTTC. Its translation: CASSPDRYYEQYF.

This clone was counted a single time. The chain carries TRBV4-1 and TRBJ1-2; D gene ambiguous. The germline V and J ends were trimmed by 0 bases and 8 bases, with 10 bases remaining between them. Per the germline V gene, CDR1 is MGHRA and CDR2 is YSYEKL. This CDR3 comprises 13 residues. CDR3 nucleotides: TGCGCCAGCAGCCAAGATCTTTCGGTAGGCTACACCTTC. Encoded protein: CASSQDLSVGYTF.

The DNA for the CDR3 is TGTGCCAGTGTGATGATAGCAGGCAATCAGCCCCAGCATTTT. Its protein product is CASVMIAGNQPQHF. The rearrangement uses TRBV19 and TRBJ1-5; D is ambiguous. V dropped 8 bases and J dropped 2 bases, with 13 bases sitting between them. The CDR3 totals 14 residues. Germline CDR1 is LNHDA and CDR2 is SQIVND (reference sequence).

Of note for this clone: One end of the junction fails to match germline, which may point to a read error. The V gene is TRBV5-1, the J gene TRBJ1-1; D might be TRBD1 (6 bases). Germline lookup yields CDR1 SGHRS and CDR2 YFSETQ. This CDR3 contains 14 residues. The CDR3 DNA follows: TGCGCCAGCAGCTTGACGGGAAGGGACACTGCAGCTTTCTTT. Its translation: CASSLTGRDTAAFF.